These T cell receptor beta chains were read from a single sample in a study of blood T cell repertoires in COVID-19. The method was immunoSEQ multiplex PCR; TCRdb's version includes in-frame clones alone and lacks a portion of them. The profile covers roughly 50,000 clones, with approximately 90% appearing a single time and 25% to 30% taken by the ten largest. The sample comprised peripheral blood. These receptors came from a human donor in a cohort sampled during active COVID-19. CDR3s include the opening cysteine and the closing phenylalanine or tryptophan. D genes are given only for firm matches. Some rows mark clone size as missing; the rest say once, few, many or name a class of expanded clone.

J,size,D,V,DNA,CDR3
TRBJ2-5,-,TRBD2,TRBV7-9,TGTGCCAGCAGCCGAAACACTGGCGGGAGATTTTGGATACAAGAGACCCAGTACTTC,CASSRNTGGRFWIQETQYF
TRBJ1-2,-,TRBD1,TRBV20-1,TGCAGTGCTACTAGGGGGCCTGGCTACACCTTC,CSATRGPGYTF
TRBJ1-3,-,TRBD1,TRBV18,TGTGCCAGCTCATCGACAGGGGCTTTCTCTGGAAACACCATATATTTT,CASSSTGAFSGNTIYF
TRBJ2-5,-,TRBD2,TRBV5-1,TGCGCCAGCAGTGTCAGCGGGGCCCACCAAGAGACCCAGTACTTC,CASSVSGAHQETQYF
TRBJ1-2,-,-,TRBV19,TGTGCCAGTAGTCCCGGGACACCTCAAGCAGGCTACACCTTC,CASSPGTPQAGYTF
TRBJ2-7,-,-,TRBV6-5,TGTGCCAGCATTGGGCAGGGCCTCTACGAGCAGTACTTC,CASIGQGLYEQYF
TRBJ2-3,-,-,TRBV11-2,TGTGCCAGCAGCTTAGATGGATTGGGGAGTGCGGATACGCAGTATTTT,CASSLDGLGSADTQYF
TRBJ2-5,-,-,TRBV11-2,TGTGCCAGCAGCTTGACCAGGGCGCAAGAGACCCAGTACTTC,CASSLTRAQETQYF
TRBJ1-5,-,-,TRBV3-1/TRBV3-2,TGTGCCAGCAGCCATAGCAGGGTAGGTCAGCCCCAGCATTTT,CASSHSRVGQPQHF
TRBJ1-2,-,TRBD1,TRBV9,TGTGCCAGCAGCGTAGAGGGACAGGGCGCGAACTATGGCTACACCTTC,CASSVEGQGANYGYTF
TRBJ1-4,-,-,TRBV7-9,TGTGCCAGCAGCTTGGGGGGAAATAACGAAAAACTGTTTTTT,CASSLGGNNEKLFF
TRBJ2-1,-,-,TRBV9,TGTGCCAGCACCGCAGGGGGGTATGGCATGGGCAATGAGCAGTTCTTC,CASTAGGYGMGNEQFF
TRBJ2-5,-,-,TRBV12-3/TRBV12-4,TGTGCCAGCAGTTTTTCTTTCGTGGCTCCCCAGTACTTC,CASSFSFVAPQYF
TRBJ2-2,-,-,TRBV28,TGTGCCAGCAGACCGAGCTCGGGGGATGCCGGGGAGCTGTTTTTT,CASRPSSGDAGELFF
TRBJ2-7,-,-,TRBV12-3/TRBV12-4,TGTGCCAGCAGACCGTCGGGTTACGAGCAGTACTTC,CASRPSGYEQYF
TRBJ1-5,few,-,TRBV30,TGTGCCTGGAGTGTACGGGGGAACGGTCAGCCCCAGCATTTT,CAWSVRGNGQPQHF
TRBJ2-7,few,TRBD1,TRBV2,TGTGCCAGCACTCCAGGGGGCGCGGGGGAGCAGTACTTC,CASTPGGAGEQYF
TRBJ2-2,-,TRBD2,TRBV24-1,TGTGCCACCAAGGGCGGGAGCGGGAGTTTGAACACCGGGGAGCTGTTTTTT,CATKGGSGSLNTGELFF
TRBJ1-5,-,-,TRBV28,TGTGCCAGCCGACCGACAGATCAGCCCCAGCATTTT,CASRPTDQPQHF
TRBJ1-1,-,TRBD1,TRBV3-1/TRBV3-2,TGTGCCAGCAGCCGAGCCGGGACAGAAAACACTGAAGCTTTCTTT,CASSRAGTENTEAFF
TRBJ1-2,-,-,TRBV6-5,TGTGCCACCTCTTGGGGAGGCCGTGGGGGCTACACCTTC,CATSWGGRGGYTF
TRBJ2-1,-,TRBD2,TRBV5-1,TGCGCCAGCAGCGGATTGAGCGGGAGGGCGGCGAGTGAGCAGTTCTTC,CASSGLSGRAASEQFF
TRBJ2-2,-,TRBD1,TRBV19,TGTGCCAGTAGTAGAGGGGACAGTATCCACCGGTGGGAGCTGTTTTTT,CASSRGDSIHRWELFF
TRBJ2-5,-,-,TRBV5-1,TGCGCCAGCAGCTTGGCCCTTTTCGGCCAAGAGACCCAGTACTTC,CASSLALFGQETQYF
TRBJ1-2,-,TRBD1,TRBV3-1/TRBV3-2,TGTGCCAGCAGCCAGGATAAGGGACAGGGAAGAGGCTACACCTTC,CASSQDKGQGRGYTF
TRBJ2-2,-,-,TRBV5-1,TGCGCCAGCAGCTCGGGGACGAACACCGGGGAGCTGTTTTTT,CASSSGTNTGELFF
TRBJ2-6,-,TRBD1,TRBV5-5,TGTGCCAGCAGCCTCCGACAGGGAGTCATGTTGGGGGCCAACGTCCTGACTTTC,CASSLRQGVMLGANVLTF
TRBJ1-5,few,-,TRBV6-5,TGTGCCAGCAGTAGAGCAAGGCGGAGCAATCAGCCCCAGCATTTT,CASSRARRSNQPQHF
TRBJ1-6,few,-,TRBV4-1,TGCGCCAGCAGCCAAGACCCCCCAGGGGTAGATTCACCCCTCCACTTT,CASSQDPPGVDSPLHF
TRBJ2-6,-,TRBD1,TRBV5-1,TGCGCCAGCAGCGGCAGGGGGACTGGGGCCAACGTCCTGACTTTC,CASSGRGTGANVLTF
TRBJ1-1,-,-,TRBV29-1,TGCAGCGTTCAAAAAGCTTTCTTT,CSVQKAFF
TRBJ2-7,-,TRBD2,TRBV6-5,TGTGCCAGCAGTTACTTCCGGGAGGCAGGTTTC,CASSYFREAGF
TRBJ2-7,-,TRBD2,TRBV6-6,TGTGCCAGCAGTTATGCCCAGCGGGGGGTCGAGCAGTACTTC,CASSYAQRGVEQYF
TRBJ1-2,-,-,TRBV20-1,TGCAGTGCTAGTAGGGCTAGAGGGAAAGGCTACACCTTC,CSASRARGKGYTF
TRBJ2-7,-,TRBD1,TRBV5-1,TGCGCCAGCAGCGGGAACAGGGGTTACGAGCAGTACTTC,CASSGNRGYEQYF